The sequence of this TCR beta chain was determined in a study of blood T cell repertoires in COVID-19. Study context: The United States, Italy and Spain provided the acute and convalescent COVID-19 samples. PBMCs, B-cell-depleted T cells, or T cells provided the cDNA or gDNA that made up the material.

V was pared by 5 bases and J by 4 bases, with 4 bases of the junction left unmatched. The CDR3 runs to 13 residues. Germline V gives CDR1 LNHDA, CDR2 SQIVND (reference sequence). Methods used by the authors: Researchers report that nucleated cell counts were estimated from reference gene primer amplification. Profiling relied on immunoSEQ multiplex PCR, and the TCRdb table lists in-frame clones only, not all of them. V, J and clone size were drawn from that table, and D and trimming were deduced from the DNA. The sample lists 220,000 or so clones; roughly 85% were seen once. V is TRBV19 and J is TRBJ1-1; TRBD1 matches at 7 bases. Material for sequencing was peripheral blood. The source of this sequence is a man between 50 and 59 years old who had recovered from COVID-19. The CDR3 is CASSFQGGTEAFF. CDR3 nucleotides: TGTGCCAGTAGTTTCCAGGGGGGCACTGAAGCTTTCTTT.